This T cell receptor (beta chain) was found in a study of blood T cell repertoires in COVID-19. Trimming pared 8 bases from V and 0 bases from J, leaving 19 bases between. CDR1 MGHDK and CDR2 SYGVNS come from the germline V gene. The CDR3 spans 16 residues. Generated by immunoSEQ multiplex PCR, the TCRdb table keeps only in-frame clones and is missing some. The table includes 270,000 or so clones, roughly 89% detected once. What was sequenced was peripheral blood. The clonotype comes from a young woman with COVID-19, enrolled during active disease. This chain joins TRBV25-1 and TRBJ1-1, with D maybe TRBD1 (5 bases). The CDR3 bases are TGTGCCAGCCAACCTGGGAGGGGATTCATGAACACTGAAGCTTTCTTT. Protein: CASQPGRGFMNTEAFF.